This T cell receptor (beta chain) was obtained from a study of blood T cell repertoires in COVID-19. Across the whole study: Some COVID-19 samples were acute and others convalescent; all came from the United States, Italy and Spain.

Participants were aged roughly 18 to 90 years, lived in 20 to 25 US areas, and enrolled virtually. Germline V lookup: CDR1 LGHDT, CDR2 YNNKEL (reference sequence). The V gene lost 8 bases and the J gene lost 0 bases, with 10 bases spanning the gap. The CDR3 has 13 residues. Methods used by the authors: Amplifying reference gene primers gave estimates of nucleated cell counts. Method: immunoSEQ multiplex PCR; TCRdb's copy keeps in-frame clones and lacks some. V, J and clone size were drawn from that table, and D and trimming were deduced from the DNA. The table lists about 360,000 clones, 80% to 90% of them singletons, with 1.5% to 2% in the top ten.

The chain is built from TRBV3-1 (or the pseudogene TRBV3-2) and TRBJ1-1; a possible D gene is TRBD1 (6 bases). The sequencing input was PBMCs or T cells enriched from blood (not recorded which). The sequence derives from a man in his forties in a cohort exposed to, infected with or recovered from COVID-19 (not recorded which). In DNA, the CDR3 is TGTGCCAGCGCGGACAGAATGAACACTGAAGCTTTCTTT. As protein: CASADRMNTEAFF.